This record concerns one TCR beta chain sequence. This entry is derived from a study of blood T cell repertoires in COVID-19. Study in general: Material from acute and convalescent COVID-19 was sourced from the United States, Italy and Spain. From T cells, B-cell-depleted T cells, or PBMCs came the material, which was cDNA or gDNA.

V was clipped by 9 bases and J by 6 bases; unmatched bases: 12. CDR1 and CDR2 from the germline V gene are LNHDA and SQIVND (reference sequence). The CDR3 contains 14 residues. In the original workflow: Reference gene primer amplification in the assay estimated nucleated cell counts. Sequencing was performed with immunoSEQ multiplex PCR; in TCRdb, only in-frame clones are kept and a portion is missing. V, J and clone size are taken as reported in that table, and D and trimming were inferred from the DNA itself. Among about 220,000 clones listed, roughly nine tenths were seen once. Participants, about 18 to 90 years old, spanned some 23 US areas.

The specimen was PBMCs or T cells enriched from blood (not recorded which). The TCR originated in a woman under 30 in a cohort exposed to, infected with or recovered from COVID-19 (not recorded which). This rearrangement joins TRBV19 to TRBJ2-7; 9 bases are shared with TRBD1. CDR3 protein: CASDPGQGLVEQYF. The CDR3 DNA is TGTGCCAGCGACCCGGGACAGGGACTTGTCGAGCAGTACTTC.